Here is one TCR beta chain with its context. This CDR3 comprises 14 residues. Germline CDR1 is SGHAT and CDR2 is FQNNGV. The V and J ends lost 5 bases and 3 bases, in that order; junction bases with no gene match: 7. The protocol was immunoSEQ multiplex PCR, while the TCRdb copy is restricted to in-frame clones and leaves out a portion. The sample includes about 270,000 clones, roughly 93% seen only once; the top ten take 2.3%. Participants came from around 25 US areas, aged roughly 18 to 100 years. Categorization into cohorts depended on clinical history that participants reported. This sample was included in a study of blood T cell repertoires in COVID-19. Study overall: The samples span acute and convalescent COVID-19 from the United States, Italy and Spain.

V usage is TRBV11-2 and J usage is TRBJ2-7; 7 bases agree with TRBD1. Sequenced sample: PBMCs or T cells enriched from blood (not recorded which). The receptor's source is a middle-aged woman with acute COVID-19. CDR3 protein: CASSPRTGNYEQYF. CDR3 in DNA: TGTGCCAGCAGCCCCAGGACAGGAAACTACGAGCAGTACTTC.